The 17 T cell receptor beta chains given below trace back to one sample, sequenced in a study of blood T cell repertoires in COVID-19. Method: immunoSEQ multiplex PCR; TCRdb's copy keeps in-frame clones and lacks some. The sample gives tens of thousands of clones, approximately 88% of which show up once; more than 15% is in the top ten. Sample: peripheral blood. These receptors were collected from a man in his sixties with COVID-19, enrolled during active disease.

V gene TRBV27 combines with J gene TRBJ2-1; 11 positions match TRBD2. The CDR3 totals 17 residues. The J segment lost 5 bases and the V segment lost 0 bases, leaving 6 bases of the junction unmatched. In germline, CDR1 is MNHEY, CDR2 SMNVEV (reference sequence). The CDR3 reads CASSLSRLAGYHNEQFF. The CDR3 region has the DNA TGTGCCAGCAGTTTATCGAGACTAGCGGGGTATCACAATGAGCAGTTCTTC.

V usage is TRBV3-1 (or the pseudogene TRBV3-2) and J usage is TRBJ2-1, with 9 bases that match TRBD2. V lost 0 bases, J lost 4 bases, and 4 bases stayed unmatched. The length of the CDR3 is 16 residues. CDR1 is LGHDT and CDR2 is YNNKEL in the germline V gene (reference sequence). CDR3: CASSQDFSGGYNEQFF. In nucleotides, the CDR3 is TGTGCCAGCAGCCAAGATTTTAGCGGGGGATACAATGAGCAGTTCTTC.

This chain uses TRBV7-3 with TRBJ2-3; 9 positions agree with TRBD1. The CDR3 extends over 15 amino acids. V shed 4 bases and J 0 bases; nucleotides not matched to a gene: 2. In germline, CDR1 is SGHTA, CDR2 FQGTGA. CDR3: CASSSGTGSTDTQYF. The DNA for the CDR3 is TGTGCCAGCAGCTCAGGGACAGGGAGCACAGATACGCAGTATTTT.

This chain uses TRBV11-2 with TRBJ2-3, with D maybe TRBD1 (5 bases). Germline V CDR1 and CDR2: SGHAT, FQNNGV. The CDR3 has 14 amino acids. Trimming took 6 bases from V and 2 from J, leaving 12 bases between them. The DNA of the CDR3 is TGTGCCAGCAGGGATGGGGCGTCCACAGATACGCAGTATTTT. Translation: CASRDGASTDTQYF.

The chain joins TRBV10-3 to TRBJ2-3; D call uncertain. CDR3 length: 13 residues. The V end was cut by 3 bases, the J end by 12 bases, with 16 bases between. Germline lookup yields CDR1 ENHRY and CDR2 SYGVKD. The CDR3 nucleotides are TGTGCCATCAGTGAACAAAGAGAGCGCGGTCAGTATTTT. Amino acids: CAISEQRERGQYF.

The sample holds one count of this clone. The chain joins TRBV12-3 or TRBV12-4 to TRBJ2-5; D may be TRBD1 (6 bases). The V end was cut by 8 bases, the J end by 1 base, with 11 bases between. This CDR3 has 13 amino acids. The CDR3 here is CASGQTPQETQYF. In DNA, the CDR3 is TGTGCCAGCGGACAGACTCCCCAAGAGACCCAGTACTTC.

The chain carries TRBV5-1 and TRBJ2-7; the D gene is possibly TRBD2 (5 bases). In germline, CDR1 is SGHRS, CDR2 YFSETQ. The CDR3 has 16 residues. Trimming removed 0 bases at V and 2 bases at J, with 15 bases between. DNA for the CDR3: TGCGCCAGCAGCTTGGCCTCGGGCAGGACTCCCTACGAGCAGTACTTC. Translated: CASSLASGRTPYEQYF.

In this sample, this clone turned up once. V usage is TRBV13 and J usage is TRBJ1-5; 7 bases fit TRBD1. After removal of 5 bases from V and 8 bases from J, the junction contained 6 bases not matched to a gene. Germline loops: CDR1 PRHDT, CDR2 FYEKMQ (reference sequence). The CDR3 is 13 residues long. The DNA of the CDR3 is TGTGCCAGCAGCAGAGGGGGCAGGGAGCCCCAGCATTTT. Its translation is CASSRGGREPQHF.

CDR3 loop: CASSKGQDNYGYTF. The DNA of the CDR3 is TGCGCCAGCAGCAAAGGACAGGACAACTATGGCTACACCTTC. This chain links TRBV5-1 with TRBJ1-2; 7 bases fit TRBD1. J was trimmed by 2 bases and V by 4 bases; bases with no gene match: 5. Germline-derived CDR1 and CDR2 are SGHRS and YFSETQ. The CDR3 is 14 residues long.

V gene TRBV7-3 combines with J gene TRBJ2-3, with D perhaps TRBD1 (5 bases). Per germline, CDR1 SGHTA and CDR2 FQGTGA. The CDR3 contains 13 residues. V was cut by 0 bases and J by 6 bases, with 7 bases left in between. CDR3 region: CASSLTRQDTQYF. Here the CDR3 DNA reads TGTGCCAGCAGCTTAACAAGACAGGATACGCAGTATTTT.

The J gene is TRBJ1-4, the V gene TRBV25-1; D is perhaps TRBD1 (6 bases). Germline V gene data show CDR1 as MGHDK and CDR2 as SYGVNS. Trimming stripped 3 bases from V and 8 bases from J, with 16 bases between. The CDR3 consists of 15 residues. CDR3 in DNA: TGTGCCAGCAGTGACTCTTCCAGGGGTAACGAAAAACTGTTTTTT. Residues: CASSDSSRGNEKLFF. Complete variable domain (other parts from reference TRBV25-1 and TRBJ1-4): EADIYQTPRYLVIGTGKKITLECSQTMGHDKMYWYQQDPGMELHLIHYSYGVNSTEKGDLSSESTVSRIRTEHFPLTLESARPSHTSQYLCASSDSSRGNEKLFFGSGTQLSVL.

The V call is TRBV5-1, the J call TRBJ2-2, with 7 bases matching TRBD2. Germline CDR1 SGHRS, CDR2 YFSETQ. V gave up 1 base and J gave up 2 bases; unmatched junction bases: 5. This CDR3 is 16 amino acids long. Here the CDR3 DNA reads TGCGCCAGCAGCTTGTTTCAAGCGGGAAACACCGGGGAGCTGTTTTTT. Translating it yields CASSLFQAGNTGELFF.

The rearrangement links TRBV5-1 to TRBJ1-2, with D uncertain. Trimming shortened V by 6 bases and J by 8 bases, and 17 bases separated the two germline ends. The CDR3 consists of 13 residues. Germline CDR1 and CDR2: SGHRS and YFSETQ. Here the CDR3 DNA reads TGCGCCAGCACCACCCCAAACCGGGAGGGCTACACCTTC. Its protein product is CASTTPNREGYTF.

Only one count was recorded for this clone. The V gene is TRBV20-1, the J gene TRBJ1-2; unclear D gene. This CDR3 has 11 residues. Trimming shortened V by 4 bases and J by 5 bases, and 8 bases separated the two germline ends. CDR1 DFQATT and CDR2 SNEGSKA come from the germline V gene (reference sequence). The CDR3: CSATWQYGYTF. In DNA form, the CDR3 reads TGCAGTGCTACATGGCAGTATGGCTACACCTTC.

This chain uses TRBV5-4 with TRBJ1-2; perhaps TRBD1 as D (5 bases). Germline V gene lookup returns CDR1 SGHNT and CDR2 YYREEE (reference sequence). The CDR3 spans 18 residues. Trimming shortened V by 0 bases and J by 1 base, and 19 bases separated the two germline ends. Here the CDR3 reads CASSLGGGRQDFNYGYTF. The CDR3 nucleotides read TGTGCCAGCAGCTTGGGGGGGGGTAGACAAGACTTTAACTATGGCTACACCTTC.

V usage is TRBV29-1 and J usage is TRBJ2-7; D is perhaps TRBD1 (6 bases). CDR3 length equals 13 residues. Germline V gene lookup returns CDR1 SQVTM and CDR2 ANQGSEA. Between the trimmed V and J ends, which lost 3 bases and 3 bases, there was a span of 12 bases. The CDR3 protein is CSVEGTGFYEQYF. The CDR3 DNA is TGCAGCGTTGAGGGAACAGGGTTCTACGAGCAGTACTTC.

This CDR3 reads CASSQQGDTEAFF. CDR3 nucleotides: TGTGCCAGCAGCCAACAGGGGGACACTGAAGCTTTCTTT. The chain couples TRBV3-1 (or the pseudogene TRBV3-2) to TRBJ1-1; TRBD1 matches at 7 bases. This CDR3 contains 13 residues. Germline trimming cut 2 bases from V and 3 bases from J; bases unmatched to any gene: 0. CDR1 LGHDT and CDR2 YNNKEL come from the germline V gene (reference sequence).